One and the same sample provided the 10 T cell receptor beta chains below, sequenced in a study of cytomegalovirus exposure and HLA in healthy donors. 13 Jbeta primers and 60 Vbeta primers were used for the PCR. Sequenced by immunoSEQ multiplex PCR; TCRdb stores in-frame clones only, minus some. In the table there are over 95,000 clones, around 77% of which are singletons. Sequencing was carried out using PBMCs. The receptors here all came from a man aged 40-49 years in good health and CMV-seropositive.

The chain carries TRBV7-3 and TRBJ1-1; no definite D call. This CDR3 is built from 15 residues. V was shortened by 0 bases and J by 6 bases, with 14 bases between the two germline ends. Looked up from germline, CDR1 is SGHTA and CDR2 is FQGTGA. For the CDR3, the DNA is TGTGCCAGCAGCTTAACTGGCAGAACTAACGCTGAAGCTTTCTTT. It yields the protein CASSLTGRTNAEAFF.

CDR3 in amino acids: CSVAAGREKLFF. Written as DNA, the CDR3 is TGCAGCGTTGCAGCGGGTCGAGAAAAACTGTTTTTT. The chain combines TRBV29-1 with TRBJ1-4; no clear D gene. This CDR3 comprises 12 residues. V lost 4 bases to trimming and J lost 8 bases, with 11 bases between them. Germline CDR1 and CDR2: SQVTM and ANQGSEA.

The chain carries TRBV4-2 and TRBJ2-6, with D maybe TRBD1 (6 bases). Trimming cost V 0 bases and J 0 bases, with 18 bases left between them. The germline V gene has CDR1 LGHNA and CDR2 YNFKEQ. The CDR3 sequence is 20 residues long. CDR3 amino acids: CASSQDWGRKGSSGANVLTF. CDR3 nucleotide sequence: TGTGCCAGCAGCCAAGATTGGGGGCGGAAGGGGAGCTCTGGGGCCAACGTCCTGACTTTC.

This clone has just one count. This chain's CDR3 is CASRKQGVTDTQYF. The CDR3 DNA is TGTGCCAGCAGAAAACAGGGTGTCACAGATACGCAGTATTTT. The chain is built from TRBV6-5 and TRBJ2-3; perhaps TRBD1 as D (6 bases). The CDR3 spans 14 residues. Trimming cost V 6 bases and J 2 bases, with 12 bases left between them. Germline V CDR1 and CDR2: MNHEY, SVGAGI.

The CDR3 loop reads CASSYRSSYNEQFF. CDR3 sequence (DNA): TGTGCCAGCAGCTACAGGAGCTCCTACAATGAGCAGTTCTTC. The V call is TRBV11-2, the J call TRBJ2-1; TRBD1 might be the D (5 bases). The CDR3 length is 14 residues. From germline, CDR1 is SGHAT and CDR2 FQNNGV. Deletions cut 4 bases from V and 0 bases from J, with 7 bases between.

CDR3 DNA: TGTGCCAGCAGTATAAGGAGACAGGGGCCCTACAATGAGCAGTTCTTC. Protein: CASSIRRQGPYNEQFF. The rearrangement joins TRBV11-2 to TRBJ2-1; TRBD1 aligns across 8 bases. V lost 6 bases to trimming and J lost 2 bases; unmatched junction nucleotides: 9. Germline CDR1 SGHAT, CDR2 FQNNGV. This CDR3 is 16 amino acids long.

The table lists this clone with a few counts. The chain links TRBV27 to TRBJ2-6, with TRBD1 as a possible D gene (5 bases). This CDR3 spans 18 amino acids. Germline assignment: CDR1 MNHEY and CDR2 SMNVEV (reference sequence). The ends were cut back, 2 bases at V and 4 bases at J, with 18 bases in the middle. The CDR3 sequence is CASSLGQGVSRGANVLTF. CDR3 DNA sequence: TGTGCCAGCAGTTTAGGGCAGGGTGTATCTCGGGGGGCCAACGTCCTGACTTTC.

The DNA of the CDR3 is TGTGCCAGCAGCTGGACAGGTCCCTGGGACACTGAAGCTTTCTTT. This encodes CASSWTGPWDTEAFF. The chain is built from TRBV6-6 and TRBJ1-1; the match to TRBD1 covers 7 bases. The ends lost 6 bases at V and 3 bases at J; junction bases unmatched: 10. Germline values: CDR1 MNHNY, CDR2 SVGAGI (reference sequence). The CDR3 length is 15 residues.

The chain carries TRBV9 and TRBJ1-4; 9 bases are a match to TRBD1. CDR1 is SGDLS, CDR2 YYNGEE, per germline. This CDR3 region has 15 residues. J was trimmed by 8 bases and V by 0 bases; bases with no gene match: 5. The CDR3 sequence is CASSVVGTGKEKLFF. The CDR3 DNA reads TGTGCCAGCAGCGTAGTGGGGACAGGGAAAGAAAAACTGTTTTTT.

DNA of the CDR3: TGTGCCAGCAGCTTAGATGTAGCGGGGGCGGCGGGGGCCAACGTCCTGACTTTC. Its translation: CASSLDVAGAAGANVLTF. The chain recombines TRBV7-6 with TRBJ2-6, with 9 bases that match TRBD2. The V segment lost 1 base and the J segment 4 bases; nucleotides outside the gene matches: 8. The CDR3 is made up of 18 amino acids. Germline CDR1 and CDR2: SGHVS and FNYEAQ.